The rows below give T cell receptor beta chains drawn from one sample of a study of blood T cell repertoires in COVID-19. The repertoire was sequenced with immunoSEQ multiplex PCR; TCRdb's copy has only in-frame clones and lacks some. The table includes 200,000 to 250,000 clones, about 83% detected once. The source material was PBMCs or T cells enriched from blood (not recorded which). The origin of the receptors is a woman between 50 and 59 years old who had recovered from COVID-19. CDR3s include the opening cysteine and the closing phenylalanine or tryptophan. D genes are given only for firm matches. Some rows mark clone size as missing; the rest say once, few, many or name a class of expanded clone.

CDR3nt,CDR3aa,d_gene,v_gene,abundance,j_gene
TGCAGCGTCGCCCCCAGGGGCACTGGAAACACCATATATTTT,CSVAPRGTGNTIYF,NA,TRBV29-1,NA,TRBJ1-3
TGTGCCAGCAGCCCCCGGACAGGCTCTGGAAACACCATATATTTT,CASSPRTGSGNTIYF,TRBD1,TRBV9,NA,TRBJ1-3
TGCGCCAGCAGCTTCCTAGCGGGAGCGGGTGAGCAGTACTTC,CASSFLAGAGEQYF,TRBD2,TRBV4-3,NA,TRBJ2-7
TGTGCCAGCAGCTCCTCCCGGGAGCTAGCCAAAAACATTCAGTACTTC,CASSSSRELAKNIQYF,NA,TRBV7-9,NA,TRBJ2-4
TGCGCCAGCAGCTTGGGACAACCGTACCAAGAGACCCAGTACTTC,CASSLGQPYQETQYF,NA,TRBV5-1,NA,TRBJ2-5
TGTGCCAGCAGTTTACTGGTAGCGGGAGTCGGGGAGACCCAGTACTTC,CASSLLVAGVGETQYF,TRBD2,TRBV28,NA,TRBJ2-5
TGTGCCAGCAGAGGAGGTGAAAAACTGTTTTTT,CASRGGEKLFF,NA,TRBV6-5,few,TRBJ1-4
TGTGCCAGCAGTTCACAGGGCTCTGGGGCCAACGTCCTGACTTTC,CASSSQGSGANVLTF,NA,TRBV6-2/TRBV6-3,NA,TRBJ2-6
TGTGCCAGCAGCCCACAGCCGCGCCGCACTGAAGCTTTCTTT,CASSPQPRRTEAFF,NA,TRBV7-2,NA,TRBJ1-1
TGTGCCAGCTCGTCGGGACAGCCCCTCGGCAATCAGCCCCAGCATTTT,CASSSGQPLGNQPQHF,TRBD1,TRBV18,NA,TRBJ1-5
TGTGCCAGCAGCGCACACCCCAGGGGGTCTAACTATGGCTACACCTTC,CASSAHPRGSNYGYTF,TRBD1,TRBV9,NA,TRBJ1-2
TGCAGTGCTAGTGAGGACAACTCCTACGAGCAGTACTTC,CSASEDNSYEQYF,NA,TRBV20-1,few,TRBJ2-7
TGTGCCAGCAGCTTAGTGTCGGGACAAAGCACAGATACGCAGTATTTT,CASSLVSGQSTDTQYF,NA,TRBV11-3,many,TRBJ2-3
TGTGCCAGCTTAGGACTAGCCACAGATACGCAGTATTTT,CASLGLATDTQYF,TRBD2,TRBV27,NA,TRBJ2-3
TGTGCTAGCAGCTTAAACCTAGCGGGGGCCCCTGGCGGGGAGCTGTTTTTT,CASSLNLAGAPGGELFF,TRBD2,TRBV7-7,NA,TRBJ2-2
TGTGCCAGCAGCTTAGGACAGGGGATGAACATTCAGTACTTC,CASSLGQGMNIQYF,TRBD1,TRBV7-3,NA,TRBJ2-4
TGTGCCAGCAGCTCCGAGACAGGGGTGAATTATGGCTACACCTTC,CASSSETGVNYGYTF,TRBD1,TRBV7-6,NA,TRBJ1-2
TGTGCCAGCTCACGACAAGCCGGGACAGGGAGCAATCAGCCCCAGCATTTT,CASSRQAGTGSNQPQHF,TRBD1,TRBV18,few,TRBJ1-5
TGTGCCAGCAGCTTGGACAGGAGCTATGGCTACACCTTC,CASSLDRSYGYTF,TRBD1,TRBV7-2,NA,TRBJ1-2
TGTGCCAGCAGCCCCACATCACCTGAAGCTTTCTTT,CASSPTSPEAFF,NA,TRBV7-8,NA,TRBJ1-1
TGTGCCAGCAGTCCCCCATACCAGGGTACGCAGTATTTT,CASSPPYQGTQYF,NA,TRBV7-9,NA,TRBJ2-3
TGTGCCAGCAGCTTAAAAGGCCACAGGGGGCTGGACTATGGCTACACCTTC,CASSLKGHRGLDYGYTF,TRBD1,TRBV7-9,NA,TRBJ1-2
TGTGCCAGCAGCGCTGGGACACGGGGCAACACTGAAGCTTTCTTT,CASSAGTRGNTEAFF,NA,TRBV9,NA,TRBJ1-1
TGTGCCAGCAGCTTAGTTTCCCAGCGATACTCCTACGAGCAGTACTTC,CASSLVSQRYSYEQYF,NA,TRBV7-2,NA,TRBJ2-7
TGTGCCAGCAGTTTCAGCCGGGACACTGAAGCTTTCTTT,CASSFSRDTEAFF,NA,TRBV12-3/TRBV12-4,NA,TRBJ1-1
TGTGCCAGCAGCTTGGCTAGCCTTGGTACAGATACGCAGTATTTT,CASSLASLGTDTQYF,NA,TRBV7-3,NA,TRBJ2-3
TGTGCCAGCAGCTTAGGTCTCAGGGCTGGCTCCTACAATGAGCAGTTCTTC,CASSLGLRAGSYNEQFF,NA,TRBV11-2,NA,TRBJ2-1
TGTGCCAGCAGCCCTCGGGGAGGGGCAATCACCGGGGAGCTGTTTTTT,CASSPRGGAITGELFF,TRBD2,TRBV11-3,NA,TRBJ2-2
TGCAGTGCTATCTCAGGGACAGGCGAGTTCTTC,CSAISGTGEFF,TRBD1,TRBV20-1,NA,TRBJ2-1
TGTGCCAGCAGCTTGAAAACGGGGGGGCAGGATGAGCAGTTCTTC,CASSLKTGGQDEQFF,TRBD2,TRBV7-6,NA,TRBJ2-1
TGTGCCAGCAGCCACCAGGGCAATCAGCCCCAGCATTTT,CASSHQGNQPQHF,NA,TRBV16,many,TRBJ1-5
TGTGCCAGCAGCCTCAGGACTACTGGCACCGGGGAGCTGTTTTTT,CASSLRTTGTGELFF,NA,TRBV7-9,NA,TRBJ2-2
TGTGCCAGCAGCCCACTACAGGGGAGTTTAGTTACGCAGTATTTT,CASSPLQGSLVTQYF,TRBD1,TRBV11-2,NA,TRBJ2-3
TGTGCCAGCAACATACAGGGGAAAAATAATTCACCCCTCCACTTT,CASNIQGKNNSPLHF,TRBD1,TRBV2,NA,TRBJ1-6
TGTGCCAGCACCGCAGGGGGCGCGGTAGATACGCAGTATTTT,CASTAGGAVDTQYF,TRBD1,TRBV5-6,NA,TRBJ2-3
TGTGCCAGCCGGGACAGTTCCTACAATGAGCAGTTCTTC,CASRDSSYNEQFF,TRBD1,TRBV19,once,TRBJ2-1
TGTGCCAGCAGTTTAGGAGTAGCTTCCTATAATTCACCCCTCCACTTT,CASSLGVASYNSPLHF,NA,TRBV28,NA,TRBJ1-6
TGTGCCAGCAGCCAAGGCCGACGCACCGTGTCGGGCTACGAGCAGTACTTC,CASSQGRRTVSGYEQYF,NA,TRBV4-2,NA,TRBJ2-7
TGTGCCAGCAGCGTAGGACAGGGCCGGGTTAATGAGCAGTTCTTC,CASSVGQGRVNEQFF,TRBD1,TRBV9,NA,TRBJ2-1
TGTGCCAGCAGCTTGGCGGAGAGGGCCCACGAGCAGTACTTC,CASSLAERAHEQYF,NA,TRBV5-8,few,TRBJ2-7
TGTGCCAGCAGCCATACCGGACAACTCTATGGCTACACCTTC,CASSHTGQLYGYTF,NA,TRBV25-1,NA,TRBJ1-2
TGTGCCAGTAGTGCAGGGACTAGCGGGGGGGCAGAGACCCAGTACTTC,CASSAGTSGGAETQYF,TRBD2,TRBV19,NA,TRBJ2-5
TGTGCCAGTAGTATAGCCAGTCGCGGTACCAATCAGCCCCAGCATTTT,CASSIASRGTNQPQHF,NA,TRBV19,NA,TRBJ1-5
TGCGCCAGCAGCACCTCCGGACAGGGGGGGAATGGCTACACCTTC,CASSTSGQGGNGYTF,TRBD1,TRBV5-1,NA,TRBJ1-2
TGTGCCAGCAGCCTTACTGTAAATCAGCCCCAGCATTTT,CASSLTVNQPQHF,NA,TRBV12-3/TRBV12-4,NA,TRBJ1-5
TGTGCCAGCACTACAGGTACCCAGCCCCAGCATTTT,CASTTGTQPQHF,NA,TRBV27,NA,TRBJ1-5
TGTGCCAGCAGTCAGCGGGAGGCCTCCTACGAGCAGTACTTC,CASSQREASYEQYF,TRBD2,TRBV4-2,NA,TRBJ2-7
TGTGCCAGCAGCCAAACGATAGGACAGGTTTCAGCTAACTATGGCTACACCTTC,CASSQTIGQVSANYGYTF,TRBD1,TRBV3-1/TRBV3-2,NA,TRBJ1-2
TGCGCCAGCAGCCCCACAGGGGGCAGATATGGCTACACCTTC,CASSPTGGRYGYTF,TRBD1,TRBV4-3,NA,TRBJ1-2
TGTGCCAGCAGAGGACAGGGAGCGCCCTACGAGCAGTACTTC,CASRGQGAPYEQYF,TRBD1,TRBV28,NA,TRBJ2-7
TGTGCCAGCAGCGGAGGCCCGGACAGGGCCAGAAGCGAGCAGTACTTC,CASSGGPDRARSEQYF,TRBD1,TRBV5-5,NA,TRBJ2-7
TGTGCCAGCAGCGCGGACAGGGGGGTGGGTGGCTACACCTTC,CASSADRGVGGYTF,TRBD1,TRBV9,NA,TRBJ1-2
TGTGCCAGCAGCCCCTGGACTAGCGGGGGGGCATATGAGCAGTTCTTC,CASSPWTSGGAYEQFF,TRBD2,TRBV3-1/TRBV3-2,NA,TRBJ2-1